One sample yielded the 30 T cell receptor beta chains listed below, sequenced in a study of spatial heterogeneity in lung cancer. Time point: sample taken at primary tumor resection. Whole RNA was taken from tumor, nontumor lung or frozen PBMC; it was then sequenced unsorted. TCRdb ran MiXCR on the 5' RACE reads and lists one entry per CDR3 protein. The sample includes under 11,000 distinct CDR3 sequences, more than 3% seen only once; the top ten take 40% to 60%. The source was PBMCs, collected at surgery. All receptors come from a female donor with early-stage non-small cell lung cancer.

This clonotype was found a few times. This beta chain turned up in a library designed for alpha chains; as an off-target read, its abundance says little. The V call is TRBV7-2, the J call TRBJ2-3; possibly TRBD1 or TRBD2 for D (5 bases each). Germline V gives CDR1 SGHTA, CDR2 FQGNSA. CDR3 length equals 17 residues. Trimming pared 3 bases from V and 1 base from J, leaving 17 bases between. The CDR3: CASSLGPGAGRTDTQYF. CDR3 nucleotide sequence: TGTGCCAGCAGCTTGGGGCCCGGGGCGGGCCGCACAGATACGCAGTATTTT.

This clonotype was observed a few times. This beta chain is an off-target read within a library intended for alpha chains, so its frequency means little. The genes are TRBV4-2 and TRBJ2-3; TRBD2 agrees at 11 bases. This CDR3 contains 20 residues. J lost 0 bases, V lost 8 bases, and 19 bases had no gene match. The germline gives CDR1 LGHNA, CDR2 YNFKEQ. CDR3 amino acids: CASGLRSGTSGGGSTDTQYF. The CDR3 bases are TGTGCCAGCGGCCTTCGCTCCGGGACTAGCGGAGGTGGGAGCACAGATACGCAGTATTTT.

This clonotype was detected a few times. This beta chain represents an off-target read in a library built for alpha chains; its size is of limited meaning. The chain employs TRBV6-2 or TRBV6-3 and TRBJ1-5; 9 positions agree with TRBD1. The V segment lost 2 bases and the J segment 5 bases; nucleotides outside the gene matches: 10. Germline CDR1 reads MNHEY; CDR2 reads SVGEGT. The CDR3 extends over 17 amino acids. CDR3 in amino acids: CASSYPGQGFSHQPQHF. In DNA, the CDR3 is TGTGCCAGCAGTTACCCGGGACAGGGTTTCTCTCATCAGCCCCAGCATTTT.

This clonotype occurred many times. Since the library was made to target alpha chains, this beta chain is a stray read and its abundance is not meaningful. The chain is built from TRBV20-1 and TRBJ2-3; tentative D call: TRBD1 (6 bases). This CDR3 has 14 residues. V lost 1 base and J lost 4, with 12 bases in between. CDR1 and CDR2 from the germline V gene are DFQATT and SNEGSKA (reference sequence). The DNA for the CDR3 is TGCAGTGCTAGAGTCCGCAAGGGGGCAGATACGCAGTATTTT. It specifies CSARVRKGADTQYF.

This clonotype is medium-sized (0.01 to 0.1%) in the sample. This beta chain was picked up by a library intended for alpha chains and is off target, so its count carries little meaning. The CDR3: CASSLRGSLSGANVLTF. The CDR3 DNA reads as TGTGCCAGCAGCTTACGGGGGTCCCTCTCTGGGGCCAACGTCCTGACTTTC. V is TRBV7-2 and J is TRBJ2-6; perhaps TRBD2 as D (6 bases). Germline V CDR1 and CDR2: SGHTA, FQGNSA. The CDR3 loop spans 17 amino acids. The ends were cut back, 2 bases at V and 0 bases at J, with 11 bases in the middle.

This clonotype is medium-sized. This beta chain slipped into a library made for alpha chains as a stray read, so its size is not meaningful. The chain couples TRBV30 to TRBJ2-3; 12 nucleotides agree with TRBD2. CDR3 length: 15 amino acids. V lost 2 bases to trimming and J lost 4 bases; unmatched junction nucleotides: 4. Germline values: CDR1 GTSNPN, CDR2 SVGIG (reference sequence). CDR3: CAWSLLAGGSDTQYF. The CDR3 nucleotides are TGTGCCTGGAGTCTACTAGCGGGAGGTTCAGATACGCAGTATTTT. The full variable domain, in which reference TRBV30 and TRBJ2-3 provide the parts outside the CDR3, is SQTIHQWPATLVQPVGSPLSLECTVEGTSNPNLYWYRQAAGRGLQLLFYSVGIGQISSEVPQNLSASRPQDRQFILSSKKLLLSDSGFYLCAWSLLAGGSDTQYFGPGTRLTVL.

This clonotype was observed a few times. The size of this beta chain means little, since it is a stray read in a library made for alpha chains. The chain uses TRBV20-1 and TRBJ2-2; no definite D call. This CDR3 region has 14 residues. Germline values: CDR1 DFQATT, CDR2 SNEGSKA (reference sequence). V gave up 5 bases and J gave up 7 bases, with 17 bases separating them. CDR3 protein: CSASGPPSGGELFF. The CDR3 coding sequence is TGCAGTGCTTCCGGGCCCCCTTCAGGCGGGGAGCTGTTTTTT.

This clonotype came up many times. The library was designed around alpha chains, so this beta chain is a stray read whose abundance carries little weight. The rearrangement joins TRBV7-2 to TRBJ1-4; 9 positions agree with TRBD1. The trim removed 4 bases at V and 5 bases at J, leaving 2 bases unmatched. Germline CDR1 and CDR2: SGHTA and FQGNSA. The CDR3 spans 14 residues. CDR3 amino acids: CASSSGTGNEKLFF. The CDR3 bases are TGTGCCAGCAGCTCCGGGACAGGGAATGAAAAACTGTTTTTT.

This clonotype was counted only a few times. This beta chain is a stray read from a library made for alpha chains; its abundance is not meaningful. J is TRBJ2-3 and V is TRBV7-2, with TRBD2 matching over 14 bases. Trimming cost V 0 bases and J 7 bases; bases outside gene matches: 6. This CDR3 contains 17 residues. The germline gives CDR1 SGHTA, CDR2 FQGNSA. CDR3 nucleotides: TGTGCCAGCAGCTTAGCAGTGGGACTAGCGGGGGAGCATACGCAGTATTTT. It encodes CASSLAVGLAGEHTQYF.

This clonotype was found many times. This beta chain came through as a stray read in a library set up for alpha chains, and its size says little. The chain carries TRBV19 and TRBJ2-5; TRBD2 might be the D (5 bases). Trimming took 5 bases from V and 2 from J, leaving 12 bases between them. This CDR3 is built from 14 residues. Germline-derived CDR1 and CDR2 are LNHDA and SQIVND (reference sequence). CDR3: CASSPREGQETQYF. In nucleotides, the CDR3 is TGTGCCAGTAGTCCCCGAGAGGGACAAGAGACCCAGTACTTC.

This clonotype was detected many times. This beta chain lies outside the target of a library built for alpha chains; its clone size means little. The CDR3 DNA sequence: TGTGCCAGCACCGACGGGGTTCAGAGCCCTGGGGCCAACGTCCTGACTTTC. Translation gives CASTDGVQSPGANVLTF. The chain links TRBV7-9 to TRBJ2-6; perhaps TRBD2 as D (5 bases). With 7 bases removed from V and 2 bases from J, the gap between germline ends came to 18 bases. Germline assignment: CDR1 SEHNR and CDR2 FQNEAQ (reference sequence). The CDR3 is 17 residues long.

This clonotype was recorded many times. For a library built for alpha chains, this beta chain is a stray read; little rests on its size. The genes are TRBV10-3 and TRBJ2-3; TRBD2 matches at 7 bases. This CDR3 is 14 amino acids long. Germline lookup yields CDR1 ENHRY and CDR2 SYGVKD. V dropped 7 bases and J dropped 0; count of bases not matched to a gene: 4. The CDR3 nucleotides read TGTGCCATCAAAAGCGGGGCTAGCACAGATACGCAGTATTTT. Protein product: CAIKSGASTDTQYF.

This clonotype came up many times. The library was prepared for alpha chains; this beta chain is a stray read, so its frequency means little. This sequence joins TRBV28 and TRBJ2-4; D might be TRBD1 (5 bases). The CDR3 covers 15 residues. V gave up 1 base and J gave up 2 bases, with 9 bases separating them. CDR1 is MDHEN and CDR2 is SYDVKM in the germline V gene. In DNA, the CDR3 is TGTGCCAGCAGTTTATTAGGGGTGCCCAAAAACATTCAGTACTTC. This gives the protein CASSLLGVPKNIQYF.

This clonotype occurred many times. Within a library made for alpha chains, this beta chain is off target, and its count is uninformative. The chain employs TRBV12-3 or TRBV12-4 and TRBJ1-2, with D perhaps TRBD1 (5 bases). Between the trimmed V and J ends, which lost 5 bases and 0 bases, there was a span of 13 bases. The CDR3 has 15 residues. CDR3 loop: CASSGTEGTNYGYTF. CDR3 in DNA: TGTGCCAGCAGTGGGACCGAGGGAACTAACTATGGCTACACCTTC.

There are many counts of this clonotype. Because the library targeted alpha chains, this beta chain is an off-target read whose size means little. This chain uses TRBV4-2 with TRBJ2-7; either TRBD1 or TRBD2 may fit D (5 bases each). The CDR3 extends over 16 amino acids. Germline V lookup: CDR1 LGHNA, CDR2 YNFKEQ. The V end was cut by 4 bases, the J end by 7 bases, with 23 bases between. The CDR3 DNA sequence: TGTGCCAGCAGCCCGGGCTTGGGACCCACCCTTAGGGAGCAGTACTTC. This encodes CASSPGLGPTLREQYF.

On this clonotype itself: A much bigger clone sits one base away, suggesting this may be a read error. This beta chain is an off-target read within a library intended for alpha chains, so its frequency means little. J is TRBJ2-1 and V is TRBV28; TRBD2 matches at 9 bases. There are 15 residues in the CDR3. CDR1 and CDR2 from the germline V gene are MDHEN and SYDVKM. J lost 5 bases, V lost 8 bases, and 10 bases had no gene match. The CDR3 DNA reads as TGTGCCAGCCTTAATAGCGGGAGAAGAGACAATGAGCAGTTCTTC. Protein: CASLNSGRRDNEQFF.

This clonotype was found many times. A library prepared for alpha chains yielded this beta chain as an off-target read; its size is of little meaning. The chain links TRBV6-2 or TRBV6-3 to TRBJ1-5; tentatively, D is TRBD1 (6 bases). The CDR3 has 17 amino acids. The V gene lost 10 bases and the J gene lost 0 bases, with 22 bases spanning the gap. The germline gives CDR1 MNHEY, CDR2 SVGEGT. In DNA, the CDR3 is TGTGCCACAACCGGACAGCCGGTGGTCTATAGCAATCAGCCCCAGCATTTT. Its translation: CATTGQPVVYSNQPQHF.

In this sample, this clonotype turned up many times. This beta chain came through as a stray read in a library set up for alpha chains, and its size says little. This sequence joins TRBV18 and TRBJ2-1; TRBD1 might be the D (6 bases). Germline values: CDR1 KGHSH, CDR2 LQKENI. Between the trimmed V and J ends, which lost 3 bases and 4 bases, there was a span of 13 bases. This CDR3 is built from 15 residues. This chain's CDR3 is CASSPHRVGYNEQFF. The CDR3 nucleotides read TGTGCCAGCTCACCTCACAGGGTAGGGTACAATGAGCAGTTCTTC.

There are many counts of this clonotype. The size of this beta chain means little, since it is a stray read in a library made for alpha chains. The chain is built from TRBV5-1 and TRBJ2-7, with a tentative D call TRBD1 (6 bases). CDR3 length equals 14 residues. Germline CDR1 and CDR2: SGHRS and YFSETQ. Trimming took off 4 bases at V and 4 bases at J, with 15 bases between the two ends. This chain's CDR3 is CASSEGPGEYEQYF. The DNA for the CDR3 is TGCGCCAGCAGCGAGGGTCCAGGGGAGTACGAGCAGTACTTC.

This clonotype was detected many times. Because this beta chain is a stray read in a library intended to capture alpha chains, its abundance should not be given much weight. The chain joins TRBV6-5 to TRBJ1-2; D is unresolved. This CDR3 comprises 11 residues. Germline V lookup: CDR1 MNHEY, CDR2 SVGAGI. The germline V and J ends were trimmed by 4 bases and 7 bases, with 7 bases remaining between them. The CDR3 here is CASSFAGGYTF. The CDR3 region has the DNA TGTGCCAGCAGTTTTGCCGGTGGCTACACCTTC.

This clonotype was recorded many times. Because the library targeted alpha chains, this beta chain is an off-target read whose size means little. The chain is built from TRBV28 and TRBJ2-7, with D unclear. Germline V CDR1 and CDR2: MDHEN, SYDVKM. The CDR3 length is 11 residues. V lost 8 bases and J lost 0, with 5 bases in between. The CDR3 spells CASGPSYEQYF. In nucleotides, the CDR3 is TGTGCCAGCGGACCCTCCTACGAGCAGTACTTC.

This clonotype appeared a few times. Little can be read into the size of this beta chain, an off-target read in a library designed for alpha chains. This rearrangement joins TRBV2 to TRBJ1-5; no clear D. V lost 5 bases and J 0 bases, leaving 11 bases between the germline ends. The CDR3 is made up of 15 amino acids. Looked up from germline, CDR1 is SNHLY and CDR2 is FYNNEI. CDR3 residues: CASSRDKYSNQPQHF. The CDR3 DNA reads TGTGCCAGCAGTCGCGACAAGTATAGCAATCAGCCCCAGCATTTT.

The sample holds many counts of this clonotype. For a library built for alpha chains, this beta chain is a stray read; little rests on its size. The genes are TRBV20-1 and TRBJ2-5; 13 nucleotides line up with TRBD2. J was trimmed by 4 bases and V by 1 base; bases with no gene match: 12. Germline CDR1 is DFQATT and CDR2 is SNEGSKA (reference sequence). This CDR3 has 18 amino acids. CDR3 region: CSARADGTSGTGRETQYF. The CDR3 nucleotides read TGCAGTGCTAGAGCAGACGGGACTAGCGGGACGGGTAGAGAGACCCAGTACTTC.

This clonotype was picked up many times. This beta chain is off target for a library built for alpha chains, so its abundance means little. The gene calls are TRBV20-1 and TRBJ2-7, with TRBD1 matching over 9 bases. J was trimmed by 3 bases and V by 6 bases; bases with no gene match: 6. In germline, CDR1 is DFQATT, CDR2 SNEGSKA (reference sequence). This CDR3 has 13 amino acids. The CDR3 coding sequence is TGCAGTGCACAAAGACAGGGGGTCTACGAGCAGTACTTC. Protein sequence: CSAQRQGVYEQYF.

The sample holds many counts of this clonotype. A library made for alpha chains picked up this beta chain off target, so its size means little. The chain couples TRBV29-1 to TRBJ1-6; D may be TRBD1 (5 bases). The CDR3 length is 15 residues. CDR1 is SQVTM, CDR2 ANQGSEA, per germline. Trimming cost V 3 bases and J 2 bases, with 11 bases left between them. For the CDR3, the DNA is TGCAGCGTTGAGGGGGGGAGCGCCTATAATTCACCCCTCCACTTT. It yields the protein CSVEGGSAYNSPLHF.

This clonotype appeared many times. Within a library made for alpha chains, this beta chain is off target, and its count is uninformative. The chain carries TRBV30 and TRBJ1-6; no definite D call. CDR3 length: 13 amino acids. Germline V gives CDR1 GTSNPN, CDR2 SVGIG (reference sequence). The V end lost 4 bases, the J end lost 10 bases, and 14 bases lay between the germline ends. This CDR3 reads CAWTWEVKSPLHF. The CDR3 DNA is TGTGCCTGGACTTGGGAGGTAAAGTCACCCCTCCACTTT.

By sample fraction, this clonotype is medium-sized. This beta chain is off target for a library built for alpha chains, so its abundance means little. CDR3 protein: CASSQDAGVRHSPLHF. CDR3 DNA: TGCGCCAGCAGCCAAGATGCAGGGGTTCGACATTCACCCCTCCACTTT. The V and J genes are TRBV4-3 and TRBJ1-6; a weak D match, TRBD1 (6 bases). Trimming left V 0 bases short and J 8 bases short, with 14 bases between. CDR1 LGHNA and CDR2 YSLEER come from the germline V gene. CDR3 size: 16 residues.

This clonotype was picked up many times. This beta chain lies outside the target of a library built for alpha chains; its clone size means little. The chain employs TRBV15 and TRBJ2-2, with D unclear. The germline V gene has CDR1 LNHNV and CDR2 YYDKDF (reference sequence). Trimming removed 0 bases from V and 8 bases from J, with 7 bases in between. The CDR3 runs to 13 residues. The CDR3 region is CATSRDQKGELFF. CDR3 in DNA: TGTGCCACCAGCAGAGATCAGAAAGGGGAGCTGTTTTTT.

A note on this clonotype: This beta chain was picked up by a library intended for alpha chains and is off target, so its count carries little meaning. The J gene is TRBJ1-5, the V gene TRBV2, with D uncertain. This CDR3 has 16 amino acids. CDR1 SNHLY and CDR2 FYNNEI come from the germline V gene. Trimming stripped 2 bases from V and 6 bases from J, with 17 bases between. The CDR3 reads CASSESSGGGTQPQHF. The CDR3 DNA sequence: TGTGCCAGCAGTGAAAGTTCAGGTGGCGGAACTCAGCCCCAGCATTTT.

This clonotype was recorded a few times. Since it is a stray read in a library aimed at alpha chains, this beta chain has a size that is not meaningful. This rearrangement joins TRBV6-2 or TRBV6-3 to TRBJ2-7; TRBD2 matches 7 bases. CDR1 and CDR2 from the germline V gene are MNHEY and SVGEGT. The ends lost 6 bases at V and 5 bases at J; junction bases unmatched: 13. CDR3 length: 15 residues. The CDR3 loop reads CASRTSERLANEQYF. The DNA of the CDR3 is TGTGCCAGCAGGACCTCCGAGCGACTAGCCAACGAGCAGTACTTC.